The 18 T cell receptor beta chains reported below all come from one sample, sequenced in a study of CD8+CD57+ T cells in acquired aplastic anemia. Sequencing was done on patients that had shown CD8+CD57+ cell expansion by flow cytometry. Genomic DNA served as template for TCR beta VDJ and CDR3 profiling. TCRdb reprocessed the reads with MiXCR, giving one entry per CDR3 protein. Among tens of thousands of distinct CDR3 sequences, under 80% were seen once, and the ten largest hold about four fifths. The sequenced material came from sorted CD4+, CD8+, or CD8+CD57+ T cells (not recorded which) from PBMCs. The origin of the receptors is a human donor with aplastic anemia.

This CDR3 reads CATSRRGRGETQYF. CDR3 DNA sequence: TGTGCCACCAGCAGGCGGGGGAGAGGAGAGACCCAGTACTTC. The chain links TRBV15 to TRBJ2-5; 7 positions match TRBD2. From germline, CDR1 is LNHNV and CDR2 YYDKDF (reference sequence). CDR3 length: 14 amino acids. V was pared by 3 bases and J by 4 bases, with 5 bases of the junction left unmatched.

The chain combines TRBV2 with TRBJ1-6, with 7 bases matching TRBD1. V lost 0 bases and J lost 7; bases outside the gene matches: 3. CDR1 and CDR2 from the germline V gene are SNHLY and FYNNEI. There are 15 residues in the CDR3. The CDR3 loop is CASSEAPGGNSPLHF. The CDR3 DNA sequence: TGTGCCAGCAGTGAAGCGCCAGGGGGGAATTCACCCCTCCACTTT.

The chain is built from TRBV25-1 and TRBJ1-3, with a tentative D call TRBD1 (6 bases). This CDR3 spans 17 amino acids. Germline lookup yields CDR1 MGHDK and CDR2 SYGVNS. Trimming took off 1 base at V and 1 base at J, with 14 bases between the two ends. The CDR3 protein is CASSELATGFSGNTIYF. CDR3 DNA: TGTGCCAGCAGTGAATTAGCAACAGGGTTTTCTGGAAACACCATATATTTT.

This clonotype was seen only once. V usage is TRBV2 and J usage is TRBJ1-2, with 11 bases lining up with TRBD1. V was pared by 6 bases and J by 4 bases, with 4 bases of the junction left unmatched. CDR3 length: 14 amino acids. Germline CDR1 and CDR2: SNHLY and FYNNEI. CDR3 in DNA: TGTGCCAGCAGCGCAGGGACAGGGGGCTATGGCTACACCTTC. Amino acid sequence: CASSAGTGGYGYTF. Complete variable domain (other parts from reference TRBV2 and TRBJ1-2): EPEVTQTPSHQVTQMGQEVILRCVPISNHLYFYWYRQILGQKVEFLVSFYNNEISEKSEIFDDQFSVERPDGSNFTLKIRSTKLEDSAMYFCASSAGTGGYGYTFGSGTRLTVV.

This chain links TRBV9 with TRBJ2-6; D is perhaps TRBD2 (6 bases). V lost 4 bases and J 0 bases, leaving 14 bases between the germline ends. Germline loops: CDR1 SGDLS, CDR2 YYNGEE. There are 17 residues in the CDR3. The chain's CDR3 is CASSPSGWFSGANVLTF. The CDR3 nucleotides read TGTGCCAGCAGCCCCAGCGGGTGGTTCTCTGGGGCCAACGTCCTGACTTTC.

The chain recombines TRBV10-3 with TRBJ2-2, with D maybe TRBD1 (5 bases). Per germline, CDR1 ENHRY and CDR2 SYGVKD. With 8 bases removed from V and 7 bases from J, the gap between germline ends came to 26 bases. The CDR3 extends over 17 amino acids. CDR3 protein: CAIRLGQGANKGGELFF. In DNA form, the CDR3 reads TGTGCCATCCGATTGGGGCAGGGTGCCAATAAGGGCGGGGAGCTGTTTTTT.

As regards this clonotype: A read error may account for a junction end that differs from germline. The chain recombines TRBV7-2 with TRBJ2-7; D may be TRBD2 (6 bases). The length of the CDR3 is 13 residues. Germline V gene lookup returns CDR1 SGHTA and CDR2 FQGNSA. The CDR3 coding sequence is TGTGCCAGTAGCTCCCTGGGGGGCTACGAGCAGTACTTC. Protein product: CASSSLGGYEQYF.

V and J are TRBV7-9 and TRBJ1-5; no clear D gene. The V gene lost 3 bases and the J gene lost 7 bases, with 16 bases spanning the gap. Germline CDR1 reads SEHNR; CDR2 reads FQNEAQ (reference sequence). The CDR3 totals 15 residues. This CDR3 is CASSLDSGRRQPQHF. The CDR3 DNA reads TGTGCCAGCAGCTTGGACTCGGGGAGAAGGCAGCCCCAGCATTTT.

This clonotype was found a few times. This chain connects TRBV4-3 to TRBJ2-7; D ambiguous. The CDR3 is 13 residues long. Germline loops: CDR1 LGHNA, CDR2 YSLEER. With 2 bases removed from V and 3 bases from J, the gap between germline ends came to 8 bases. CDR3 in DNA: TGCGCCAGCAGCCAATATCCGGGCTACGAGCAGTACTTC. Amino acid sequence: CASSQYPGYEQYF.

This clonotype was recorded at least ten times. The chain couples TRBV6-1 to TRBJ2-1, with 9 bases identical to TRBD2. The CDR3 covers 14 residues. V shed 5 bases and J 5 bases; nucleotides not matched to a gene: 4. Germline lookup yields CDR1 MNHNS and CDR2 SASEGT. Here the CDR3 reads CASSLAGFNNEQFF. The CDR3 region has the DNA TGTGCCAGCAGTCTAGCGGGATTCAACAATGAGCAGTTCTTC.

This chain uses TRBV20-1 with TRBJ2-7; D uncertain. CDR1 is DFQATT and CDR2 is SNEGSKA in the germline V gene (reference sequence). The ends were cut back, 0 bases at V and 2 bases at J, with 11 bases in the middle. The CDR3 is 14 residues long. The CDR3 region is CSARDPGLTYEQYF. Written as DNA, the CDR3 is TGCAGTGCTAGAGATCCGGGCCTAACCTACGAGCAGTACTTC.

This clonotype was detected ten times or more. The chain is built from TRBV29-1 and TRBJ1-1, with TRBD1 matching over 12 bases. CDR1 SQVTM and CDR2 ANQGSEA come from the germline V gene. The CDR3 is 15 amino acids. Losses at the gene ends were 6 bases for V and 4 bases for J; bases not matched to a gene: 9. The CDR3, as DNA: TGCAGCGTCCCCGGGACAGGGGGCGTGAGCACTGAAGCTTTCTTT. Protein product: CSVPGTGGVSTEAFF.

V and J are TRBV11-1 and TRBJ2-1; D tentatively reads TRBD1 or TRBD2 (5 bases each). Trimming left V 1 base short and J 4 bases short, with 11 bases between. This CDR3 region has 15 residues. Germline loops: CDR1 SGHAT, CDR2 FQDESV (reference sequence). CDR3 in amino acids: CASSLGGITYNEQFF. The CDR3 coding sequence is TGTGCCAGCAGCTTAGGGGGGATTACGTACAATGAGCAGTTCTTC.

This chain joins TRBV7-9 and TRBJ1-6; D is ambiguous. Germline loops: CDR1 SEHNR, CDR2 FQNEAQ (reference sequence). Trimming left V 7 bases short and J 7 bases short, with 8 bases between. The CDR3 loop spans 12 amino acids. This chain's CDR3 is CASNNGNSPLHF. CDR3 nucleotides: TGTGCCAGCAACAACGGGAATTCACCCCTCCACTTT.

The CDR3 sequence is CATSDTSDRGNTEAFF. The CDR3 nucleotides are TGTGCCACCAGTGATACATCGGACAGGGGGAACACTGAAGCTTTCTTT. The chain joins TRBV24-1 to TRBJ1-1; 9 positions match TRBD1. This CDR3 region has 16 residues. Germline CDR1 reads KGHDR; CDR2 reads SFDVKD. V was pared by 3 bases and J by 1 base, with 5 bases of the junction left unmatched.

The V call is TRBV11-2, the J call TRBJ2-7; 9 bases align to TRBD1. V gave up 4 bases and J gave up 7 bases; unmatched junction bases: 11. Germline loops: CDR1 SGHAT, CDR2 FQNNGV. There are 15 residues in the CDR3. For the CDR3, the DNA is TGTGCCAGCAGCTCAGACAGAGGACAGGGGTTTGAGCAGTACTTC. Its translation: CASSSDRGQGFEQYF.

This clonotype was observed once. V usage is TRBV12-3 or TRBV12-4 and J usage is TRBJ1-2; D ambiguous. The CDR3 runs 15 residues. The V and J ends lost 4 bases and 5 bases respectively, with 17 bases between them. The CDR3 protein is CASSSLNREEYGYTF. The DNA for the CDR3 is TGTGCCAGCAGTTCACTAAACCGGGAAGAGTATGGCTACACCTTC.

Of note for this clonotype: One end of the junction fails to match germline, which may point to a read error. V usage is TRBV15 and J usage is TRBJ1-4; D is possibly TRBD1 (6 bases). From germline, CDR1 is LNHNV and CDR2 YYDKDF (reference sequence). CDR3 length: 15 residues. CDR3 amino acids: CATSRDRSLNEKLFF. In DNA, the CDR3 is TGTGCCACCAGCCGAGACAGGTCGCTAAATGAAAAACTGTTTTTT.